The 4 T cell receptor beta chains below come from one sample, sequenced in a study of Graves' ophthalmopathy and Graves' hyperthyroidism. TCR beta CDR3 amplification used RNA transcripts. Second-round multiplex PCR followed a first-round RT-PCR using HTBI primers. TCRdb called the multiplex PCR reads again in MiXCR, with one record for every CDR3 protein. Of approximately 460,000 distinct CDR3 sequences in the sample, approximately 15% are singletons; the top ten hold 9.8%. Sequencing was done on a sample of blood. These receptor sequences come from a woman aged 30 to 39 with Graves' ophthalmopathy.

This clonotype appeared a few times. The gene calls are TRBV18 and TRBJ1-5; unclear D gene. Between the trimmed V and J ends, which lost 3 bases and 7 bases, there was a span of 19 bases. CDR3 length: 16 residues. CDR1 is KGHSH and CDR2 is LQKENI in the germline V gene. CDR3 loop: CASSPGAGESWQPQHF. The CDR3 nucleotides read TGTGCCAGCTCACCCGGAGCAGGTGAATCATGGCAGCCCCAGCATTTT.

This clonotype occurred many times. The chain uses TRBV6-5 and TRBJ2-5; perhaps D is TRBD1 or TRBD2 (5 bases each). This CDR3 has 16 amino acids. CDR1 and CDR2 (germline): MNHEY, SVGAGI. With 2 bases removed from V and 7 bases from J, the gap between germline ends came to 20 bases. This chain's CDR3 is CASSYDAGTLKGTQYF. The CDR3 nucleotides are TGTGCCAGCAGTTACGATGCCGGGACCTTGAAAGGGACCCAGTACTTC.

At least ten counts were recorded for this clonotype. In nucleotides, the CDR3 is TGTGCCAGCAGTTTCCTGGGACTAGCGGAAGAGACCCAGTACTTC. This encodes CASSFLGLAEETQYF. V gene TRBV28 combines with J gene TRBJ2-5; 11 bases match TRBD2. V shed 3 bases, J shed 3 bases, and the junction held 3 bases outside the gene matches. Looked up from germline, CDR1 is MDHEN and CDR2 is SYDVKM. The CDR3 length is 15 residues. Full variable domain (outside the CDR3, taken from reference TRBV28 and TRBJ2-5): DVKVTQSSRYLVKRTGEKVFLECVQDMDHENMFWYRQDPGLGLRLIYFSYDVKMKEKGDIPEGYSVSREKKERFSLILESASTNQTSMYLCASSFLGLAEETQYFGPGTRLLVL.

At least ten counts were recorded for this clonotype. The chain uses TRBV27 and TRBJ1-2; 9 positions agree with TRBD1. Germline V gene sequence: CDR1 MNHEY, CDR2 SMNVEV (reference sequence). This CDR3 is 14 amino acids long. With V trimmed by 4 bases and J by 8 bases, 8 bases remained unmatched. The CDR3 loop reads CASSSPTGGVGYTF. For the CDR3, the DNA is TGTGCCAGCAGTTCCCCGACAGGGGGTGTAGGCTACACCTTC.